The present entry profiles one T cell receptor (beta chain) with its context. In germline, CDR1 is SEHNR, CDR2 FQNEAQ (reference sequence). CDR3 length: 14 residues. V dropped 3 bases and J dropped 2 bases, with 7 bases sitting between them. This specimen comes from a study of blood T cell repertoires in COVID-19. Study context: PBMCs, B-cell-depleted T cells, or T cells provided the cDNA or gDNA that made up the material.

Under the authors' procedure: From reference gene primer amplification, estimates of nucleated cell counts were derived. Profiling relied on immunoSEQ multiplex PCR, and the TCRdb table lists in-frame clones only, not all of them. The DNA gave D and trimming, while V, J and clone size come from that table. The table has 100,000 or so clones, approximately 87% seen once. Sequenced sample: peripheral blood. The receptor comes from a human donor in a cohort sampled during active COVID-19. The V call is TRBV7-9, the J call TRBJ2-2, with a weak D call TRBD1 (5 bases). The chain's CDR3 is CASSLTDNTGELFF. CDR3 nucleotide sequence: TGTGCCAGCAGCTTGACAGATAACACCGGGGAGCTGTTTTTT.